The rows below give T cell receptor beta chains drawn from one sample of a study of blood T cells in healthy people across ages. TCRdb used MiXCR to reprocess the 5' RACE reads, holding one entry per CDR3 protein. This table holds under 750,000 distinct CDR3 sequences, roughly 48% found once. The sequencing sample was made of blood. The receptors originated from a man older than 75 in good health. Both conserved end residues are part of each CDR3. The D gene is left open where the match is weak. Clone size, where shown, is once, few, many, or a class for clones that have expanded.

TRBV20-1	NA	TRBJ1-2	few	CSARREGRNGYTF	TGCAGTGCCCGACGGGAGGGGCGGAATGGCTACACCTTC
TRBV3-1	NA	TRBJ1-1	once	CASSQVLTGTVDTEAFF	TGTGCCAGCAGCCAAGTTCTAACAGGGACGGTCGACACTGAAGCTTTCTTT
TRBV6-2/TRBV6-3	NA	TRBJ2-5	NA	CASTIPFRTQYF	TGTGCCAGCACGATCCCTTTTCGGACCCAGTACTTC
TRBV7-9	TRBD2	TRBJ2-1	NA	CASSLVIGTTYNEQFF	TGTGCCAGCAGCTTAGTAATTGGGACTACCTACAATGAGCAGTTCTTC
TRBV6-2/TRBV6-3	NA	TRBJ2-1	NA	CASSSYPGPYNEQFF	TGTGCCAGCAGTTCCTACCCGGGGCCATACAATGAGCAGTTCTTC
TRBV7-2	NA	TRBJ2-1	NA	CASSGQVGPSSYNEQFF	TGTGCCAGCAGCGGGCAGGTTGGTCCTAGCTCCTACAATGAGCAGTTCTTC
TRBV9	NA	TRBJ2-5	NA	CASSPDIQRQYF	TGTGCCAGCAGCCCGGACATTCAGCGGCAGTACTTC
TRBV6-1	TRBD2	TRBJ2-7	few	CASSQAGDIYEQYF	TGTGCCAGCAGTCAAGCGGGGGACATCTACGAGCAGTACTTC
TRBV12-3/TRBV12-4	TRBD1	TRBJ1-4	NA	CASSSRDRETNEKLFF	TGTGCCAGCAGTTCCCGGGACAGGGAGACTAATGAAAAACTGTTTTTT
TRBV7-2	TRBD2	TRBJ2-7	NA	CASSGSSGGASYEQYF	TGTGCCAGCAGCGGGTCTAGCGGGGGGGCCTCCTACGAGCAGTACTTC
TRBV12-3/TRBV12-4	NA	TRBJ2-5	NA	CASSLGYFQETQYF	TGTGCCAGCAGTTTAGGGTACTTTCAAGAGACCCAGTACTTC
TRBV2	NA	TRBJ2-7	few	CASPCLGGDTYEQYF	TGTGCCAGCCCTTGCTTGGGGGGAGATACCTACGAGCAGTACTTC
TRBV6-5	NA	TRBJ1-1	NA	CASSDSSNTEAFF	TGTGCCAGCAGTGACTCATCGAACACTGAAGCTTTCTTT
TRBV7-9	NA	TRBJ1-1	few	CASSFDGYTEAFF	TGTGCCAGCAGCTTCGACGGATACACTGAAGCTTTCTTT
TRBV6-1	NA	TRBJ2-5	NA	CASSPRTETQYF	TGTGCCAGCAGTCCACGGACAGAGACCCAGTACTTC
TRBV7-9	TRBD1	TRBJ1-4	NA	CASSRQGRTNEKLFF	TGTGCCAGCAGTCGACAGGGTCGGACTAATGAAAAACTGTTTTTT
TRBV15	TRBD1	TRBJ1-1	NA	CATSRGGRGHENTEAFF	TGTGCCACCAGCAGAGGCGGCAGGGGGCACGAGAACACTGAAGCTTTCTTT
TRBV6-5	NA	TRBJ2-1	many	CASSYSKVSSYNEQFF	TGTGCCAGCAGTTACTCAAAGGTCAGCTCCTACAATGAGCAGTTCTTC
TRBV20-1	NA	TRBJ1-1	NA	CSVRSWSPESTEAFF	TGCAGTGTTAGATCGTGGTCTCCCGAGAGCACTGAAGCTTTCTTT
TRBV9	NA	TRBJ2-3	NA	CASSVGNPSPDTQYF	TGTGCCAGCAGCGTAGGAAACCCTAGCCCAGATACGCAGTATTTT
TRBV24-1	TRBD1	TRBJ2-3	NA	CATSDLGQGATDTQYF	TGTGCCACCAGTGATTTGGGACAGGGAGCCACAGATACGCAGTATTTT
TRBV25-1	NA	TRBJ2-1	few	CASSARTSSYNEQFF	TGTGCCAGCAGTGCCCGAACTAGCTCCTACAATGAGCAGTTCTTC
TRBV27	NA	TRBJ1-1	few	CASSVDRTPEAFF	TGTGCCAGCAGCGTTGACAGGACTCCCGAAGCTTTCTTT
TRBV20-1	NA	TRBJ2-3	NA	CSASSLGLGTDTQYF	TGCAGTGCTAGTTCATTGGGGTTGGGCACAGATACGCAGTATTTT
TRBV7-9	NA	TRBJ1-2	few	CASTRAGSQGGYTF	TGTGCCAGCACCCGGGCGGGCTCCCAAGGGGGCTACACCTTC
TRBV20-1	NA	TRBJ2-1	NA	CSAPQDRAYNEQFF	TGCAGTGCTCCACAAGACAGAGCCTACAATGAGCAGTTCTTC
TRBV29-1	NA	TRBJ1-2	NA	CSADQGGYGYTF	TGCAGCGCAGACCAGGGTGGCTATGGCTACACCTTC
TRBV6-2/TRBV6-3	TRBD1	TRBJ2-7	few	CASSYYRTGDYEQYF	TGTGCCAGCAGTTACTATCGGACAGGAGACTACGAGCAGTACTTC
TRBV18	TRBD2	TRBJ2-7	NA	CASSPPSSGRYEQYF	TGTGCCAGCTCACCACCCTCTAGCGGGAGGTACGAGCAGTACTTC
TRBV3-1	TRBD2	TRBJ2-1	NA	CASSQGERSGANNEQFF	TGTGCCAGCAGCCAAGGCGAGCGTAGCGGGGCTAACAATGAGCAGTTCTTC
TRBV3-1	NA	TRBJ1-1	NA	CASSQWGGRRVTEAFF	TGTGCCAGCAGCCAGTGGGGGGGCCGACGAGTCACTGAAGCTTTCTTT
TRBV28	TRBD2	TRBJ2-5	NA	CATGAGGGKETQYF	TGTGCCACGGGGGCGGGAGGAGGGAAAGAGACCCAGTACTTC
TRBV20-1	NA	TRBJ2-2	few	CSARSGGNTGELFF	TGCAGTGCTAGAAGTGGGGGGAACACCGGGGAGCTGTTTTTT
TRBV4-1	NA	TRBJ2-7	NA	CASSDPVSYEQYF	TGCGCCAGCAGTGATCCGGTCTCCTACGAGCAGTACTTC
TRBV27	NA	TRBJ2-4	few	CASSLSEGYEQYF	TGTGCCAGCAGTTTATCGGAGGGCTATGAGCAGTACTTC
TRBV11-2	NA	TRBJ2-5	NA	CASSLAGGKTQYF	TGTGCCAGCAGCTTAGCTGGGGGAAAGACCCAGTACTTC
TRBV2	NA	TRBJ1-5	once	CASSVSGPQPQHF	TGTGCCAGCAGTGTGTCAGGGCCCCAGCCCCAGCATTTT
TRBV7-7	NA	TRBJ2-5	few	CASSYAGGEETQYF	TGTGCTAGCAGCTACGCCGGGGGAGAAGAGACCCAGTACTTC
TRBV6-2/TRBV6-3	NA	TRBJ2-6	NA	CASSPTASGANVLTF	TGTGCCAGCAGCCCTACAGCGTCTGGGGCCAACGTCCTGACTTTC
TRBV7-2	NA	TRBJ2-3	NA	CACSLVWSSTDTQYF	TGTGCCTGCAGCTTAGTTTGGTCTAGCACAGATACGCAGTATTTT
TRBV10-3	TRBD2	TRBJ2-7	NA	CAIRPGLAGPYEQYF	TGTGCCATCAGACCGGGACTAGCGGGGCCTTACGAGCAGTACTTC
TRBV10-3	TRBD1	TRBJ1-6	NA	CAISWDRSSPLHF	TGTGCCATCAGCTGGGACAGGTCGTCACCCCTCCACTTT
TRBV12-3/TRBV12-4	NA	TRBJ1-4	NA	CASSFKGVTNEKLFF	TGTGCCAGCAGTTTTAAGGGAGTAACTAATGAAAAACTGTTTTTT
TRBV6-5	NA	TRBJ1-1	many	CASIRATEAFF	TGTGCCAGCATCCGCGCCACTGAAGCTTTCTTT
TRBV7-9	TRBD2	TRBJ2-1	few	CASSSTSGRAGEQFF	TGTGCCAGCAGCTCGACTAGCGGGAGGGCCGGTGAGCAGTTCTTC
TRBV5-1	NA	TRBJ1-1	NA	CASSLDPWNTEAFF	TGCGCCAGCAGCTTGGACCCATGGAACACTGAAGCTTTCTTT
TRBV13	NA	TRBJ2-7	NA	CASSLRGSWGKDYEQYF	TGTGCCAGCAGCTTACGTGGAAGTTGGGGAAAGGACTACGAGCAGTACTTC
TRBV5-1	TRBD2	TRBJ2-5	NA	CASRLAGGTYKQYF	TGCGCCAGCCGTCTAGCGGGAGGTACCTACAAGCAGTACTTC
TRBV5-5	TRBD2	TRBJ2-3	NA	CASSLGSGGGRHTQYF	TGTGCCAGCAGCCTGGGTTCGGGCGGGGGGCGACATACGCAGTATTTT
TRBV29-1	NA	TRBJ2-5	few	CSVNPQETQYF	TGCAGCGTTAACCCTCAAGAGACCCAGTACTTC
TRBV7-9	TRBD1	TRBJ2-7	many	CASSLASGTGWDEQYF	TGTGCCAGCAGCTTAGCTTCCGGGACAGGCTGGGACGAGCAGTACTTC
TRBV5-1	NA	TRBJ2-1	few	CASRSQGSSYNGQFF	TGCGCCAGCAGGTCACAGGGATCCTCCTACAATGGGCAGTTCTTC
TRBV20-1	NA	TRBJ1-6	NA	CSASSTSPLHF	TGCAGTGCTAGCAGCACCTCACCCCTCCACTTT
TRBV6-5	NA	TRBJ2-1	NA	CASSKNPYRDEQFF	TGTGCCAGCAGTAAAAATCCTTACAGGGATGAGCAGTTCTTC
TRBV27	NA	TRBJ1-4	NA	CASSLLGGGEKLFF	TGTGCCAGCAGTTTACTCGGGGGGGGAGAAAAACTGTTTTTT
TRBV24-1	NA	TRBJ2-1	NA	CATIERAVPGQFF	TGTGCCACCATTGAGCGGGCTGTCCCTGGGCAGTTCTTC
TRBV3-1	NA	TRBJ2-4	NA	CASSQFKNIQYF	TGTGCCAGCAGCCAATTCAAAAACATTCAGTACTTC
TRBV3-1	TRBD1	TRBJ1-1	NA	CASSRTGSYMNTEAFF	TGTGCCAGCAGCCGGACAGGGTCATACATGAACACTGAAGCTTTCTTT
TRBV7-2	NA	TRBJ2-6	NA	CASSPGVAPGGANVLTF	TGTGCCAGCAGCCCAGGGGTTGCCCCTGGAGGGGCCAACGTCCTGACTTTC
TRBV10-3	TRBD1	TRBJ2-3	few	CAIQTGAPTDTQYF	TGTGCCATCCAGACAGGGGCTCCCACAGATACGCAGTATTTT